Each of the 19 T cell receptor beta chains below was sequenced from the same sample in a study of beta chain features in type 1 diabetes. Expressed TCRB transcripts got sequenced, as all isolated RNA was reverse transcribed. Sequencing used immunoSEQ multiplex PCR; TCRdb keeps in-frame clones, though not all of them. The sample carries hundreds of thousands of clones, approximately 8% recorded once. Sequenced input: central memory CD4+ T cells from blood. The receptors shown here come from a woman between 18 and 30 years old in good health.

This clone was counted a few times. This chain uses TRBV9 with TRBJ2-5, with TRBD2 matching 10 bases. Germline CDR1 reads SGDLS; CDR2 reads YYNGEE. The trim removed 6 bases at V and 5 bases at J, leaving 7 bases unmatched. The CDR3 runs to 14 residues. This CDR3 reads CASNSAGGSETQYF. The CDR3 DNA reads TGTGCCAGCAATTCAGCGGGAGGGAGCGAGACCCAGTACTTC.

This clone was observed a handful of times. The gene calls are TRBV7-9 and TRBJ2-5, with D uncertain. CDR1 SEHNR and CDR2 FQNEAQ come from the germline V gene (reference sequence). V lost 1 base, J lost 4 bases, and 4 bases lay in between. The CDR3 has 12 amino acids. The CDR3 region is CASSLGPETQYF. The CDR3 DNA is TGTGCCAGCAGCTTAGGACCAGAGACCCAGTACTTC. Looking up the rest from reference TRBV7-9 and TRBJ2-5 gives the full variable domain: DTGVSQNPRHKITKRGQNVTFRCDPISEHNRLYWYRQTLGQGPEFLTYFQNEAQLEKSRLLSDRFSAERPKGSFSTLEIQRTEQGDSAMYLCASSLGPETQYFGPGTRLLVL.

This clone has just a few counts. The gene calls are TRBV7-9 and TRBJ2-7, with TRBD1 matching over 7 bases. The germline CDR1 and CDR2 sequences are SEHNR and FQNEAQ (reference sequence). Losses at the gene ends were 6 bases for V and 0 bases for J; bases not matched to a gene: 2. The CDR3 is 13 amino acids. CDR3 loop: CASRDRNSYEQYF. CDR3 DNA: TGTGCCAGCAGGGACAGGAACTCCTACGAGCAGTACTTC. Full variable domain (remainder filled in from reference TRBV7-9 and TRBJ2-7): DTGVSQNPRHKITKRGQNVTFRCDPISEHNRLYWYRQTLGQGPEFLTYFQNEAQLEKSRLLSDRFSAERPKGSFSTLEIQRTEQGDSAMYLCASRDRNSYEQYFGPGTRLTVT.

This clone was detected only a few times. The V and J genes are TRBV7-9 and TRBJ2-2; tentatively, D is TRBD2 (6 bases). CDR3 length: 15 amino acids. Germline loops: CDR1 SEHNR, CDR2 FQNEAQ (reference sequence). The V gene lost 4 bases and the J gene lost 3 bases, with 12 bases spanning the gap. The CDR3 here is CASSSRDGDTGELFF. CDR3 in DNA: TGTGCCAGCAGCTCGCGGGACGGGGACACCGGGGAGCTGTTTTTT. Full variable domain (rest looked up from reference TRBV7-9 and TRBJ2-2): DTGVSQNPRHKITKRGQNVTFRCDPISEHNRLYWYRQTLGQGPEFLTYFQNEAQLEKSRLLSDRFSAERPKGSFSTLEIQRTEQGDSAMYLCASSSRDGDTGELFFGEGSRLTVL.

This clone was seen a handful of times. For the CDR3, the DNA is TGTGCTAGTGGTTTGGTCCACGAGAGGTTCCGGGAGACCCAGTACTTC. Protein product: CASGLVHERFRETQYF. The chain couples TRBV12-5 to TRBJ2-5; no reliable D call. V was trimmed by 0 bases and J by 5 bases, leaving 16 bases between them. CDR1 LGHNT and CDR2 FRNRAP come from the germline V gene. The CDR3 contains 16 residues.

The CDR3 loop reads CASSFGIRTTNIQYF. CDR3 in DNA: TGTGCCAGCAGTTTCGGAATTCGGACTACAAACATTCAGTACTTC. The chain joins TRBV28 to TRBJ2-4; possibly TRBD2 for D (6 bases). Germline values: CDR1 MDHEN, CDR2 SYDVKM. CDR3 length: 15 amino acids. V was pared by 3 bases and J by 6 bases, with 15 bases between.

In DNA, the CDR3 is TGTGCCAGCAGTGTTAGCGGGAAGGGGGGCAATGAGCAGTTCTTC. This encodes CASSVSGKGGNEQFF. The chain recombines TRBV25-1 with TRBJ2-1; TRBD2 matches at 8 bases. V shed 4 bases, J shed 6 bases, and the junction held 8 bases outside the gene matches. The CDR3 length is 15 residues. CDR1 and CDR2 from the germline V gene are MGHDK and SYGVNS.

The rearrangement links TRBV28 to TRBJ2-3; D is undetermined. Deletions cut 6 bases from V and 0 bases from J, with 7 bases between. Looked up from germline, CDR1 is MDHEN and CDR2 is SYDVKM. CDR3 size: 13 residues. The CDR3 nucleotides are TGTGCCAGCAGGGCAACTAGCACAGATACGCAGTATTTT. Translation: CASRATSTDTQYF.

The rearrangement joins TRBV2 to TRBJ2-2, with 8 bases that match TRBD2. J lost 9 bases, V lost 5 bases, and 2 bases had no gene match. Germline V lookup: CDR1 SNHLY, CDR2 FYNNEI. The CDR3 runs 12 residues. The CDR3 sequence is CASSIAGRELFF. As DNA, the CDR3 is TGTGCCAGCAGTATAGCGGGAAGGGAGCTGTTTTTT.

This clone was counted many times. The chain is built from TRBV27 and TRBJ2-4; 7 bases line up with TRBD1. The length of the CDR3 is 14 residues. In germline, CDR1 is MNHEY, CDR2 SMNVEV (reference sequence). With V trimmed by 4 bases and J by 4 bases, 4 bases remained unmatched. CDR3 nucleotides: TGTGCCAGCAGTTCCCCGGGACAGAAAAACATTCAGTACTTC. It codes for CASSSPGQKNIQYF.

This clone has only a few counts. This rearrangement joins TRBV4-2 to TRBJ2-7, with TRBD2 identical over 11 bases. With V trimmed by 1 base and J by 1 base, 3 bases remained unmatched. The CDR3 totals 16 residues. Germline V gene sequence: CDR1 LGHNA, CDR2 YNFKEQ. CDR3 in DNA: TGTGCCAGCAGCCAAGCTGGGACTAGCGGATCCTACGAGCAGTACTTC. It codes for CASSQAGTSGSYEQYF.

In this sample, this clone turned up many times. V usage is TRBV7-2 and J usage is TRBJ2-5; D unclear. Trimming stripped 4 bases from V and 5 bases from J, with 5 bases between. This CDR3 has 11 amino acids. The germline V gene has CDR1 SGHTA and CDR2 FQGNSA. The CDR3 DNA reads as TGTGCCAGCAGCTCATGGGAGACCCAGTACTTC. Translated: CASSSWETQYF.

This clone showed up just a few times. The chain combines TRBV4-3 with TRBJ2-3; D might be TRBD1 (5 bases). The length of the CDR3 is 16 residues. V gave up 0 bases and J gave up 4 bases, with 14 bases separating them. Germline CDR1 reads LGHNA; CDR2 reads YSLEER. The chain's CDR3 is CASSQDPPGFADTQYF. CDR3 nucleotides: TGCGCCAGCAGCCAAGATCCCCCAGGGTTTGCAGATACGCAGTATTTT.

There are a few counts of this clone. The chain couples TRBV6-1 to TRBJ1-2; D call uncertain. The germline CDR1 and CDR2 sequences are MNHNS and SASEGT. V dropped 2 bases and J dropped 4 bases, with 11 bases sitting between them. This CDR3 is 14 amino acids long. The DNA for the CDR3 is TGTGCCAGCAGTGAAATCAGTCAGAGCTATGGCTACACCTTC. This sequence encodes CASSEISQSYGYTF.

V usage is TRBV7-2 and J usage is TRBJ2-5, with 9 bases fitting TRBD2. The CDR3 length is 15 residues. Germline CDR1 is SGHTA and CDR2 is FQGNSA. V lost 5 bases, J lost 4 bases, and 8 bases stayed unmatched. The CDR3 DNA sequence: TGTGCCAGCAGCCCAATGCGACTAGCGGTAGAGACCCAGTACTTC. It yields the protein CASSPMRLAVETQYF.

This clone was counted a few times. The chain couples TRBV18 to TRBJ2-1; TRBD2 matches 9 bases. Germline trimming cut 3 bases from V and 8 bases from J; bases unmatched to any gene: 11. The CDR3 loop spans 16 amino acids. Germline V gene lookup returns CDR1 KGHSH and CDR2 LQKENI. CDR3 sequence reads: CASSPGGTSTNDEQFF. The DNA for the CDR3 is TGTGCCAGCTCACCGGGAGGGACTAGCACTAATGATGAGCAGTTCTTC. Full variable domain (outside the CDR3, taken from reference TRBV18 and TRBJ2-1): NAGVMQNPRHLVRRRGQEARLRCSPMKGHSHVYWYRQLPEEGLKFMVYLQKENIIDESGMPKERFSAEFPKEGPSILRIQQVVRGDSAAYFCASSPGGTSTNDEQFFGPGTRLTVL.

This clone was detected only a few times. This chain connects TRBV18 to TRBJ1-2; 9 nucleotides agree with TRBD1. This CDR3 is built from 13 residues. Germline V gives CDR1 KGHSH, CDR2 LQKENI. Trimming took 3 bases from V and 8 from J; bases not matched to a gene: 4. The CDR3 nucleotides are TGTGCCAGCTCACCCGGGACAGGGCCCGGCTACACCTTC. This encodes CASSPGTGPGYTF.

This clone has a handful of counts. The chain employs TRBV11-2 and TRBJ2-5, with a weak D call TRBD2 (6 bases). The CDR3 length is 15 residues. Germline V gives CDR1 SGHAT, CDR2 FQNNGV. V was cut by 5 bases and J by 7 bases, with 20 bases left in between. The CDR3 DNA reads TGTGCCAGCAGCCCCCTGGGTAGCGGCATTGGGACCCAGTACTTC. As protein: CASSPLGSGIGTQYF.

The V and J genes are TRBV9 and TRBJ1-1; D may be TRBD1 (6 bases). The CDR3 covers 15 residues. Trimming cost V 4 bases and J 4 bases, with 17 bases left between them. CDR1 SGDLS and CDR2 YYNGEE come from the germline V gene. In DNA, the CDR3 is TGTGCCAGCAGCCCAGGGGTGGGATTTAGCACTGAAGCTTTCTTT. This sequence encodes CASSPGVGFSTEAFF.